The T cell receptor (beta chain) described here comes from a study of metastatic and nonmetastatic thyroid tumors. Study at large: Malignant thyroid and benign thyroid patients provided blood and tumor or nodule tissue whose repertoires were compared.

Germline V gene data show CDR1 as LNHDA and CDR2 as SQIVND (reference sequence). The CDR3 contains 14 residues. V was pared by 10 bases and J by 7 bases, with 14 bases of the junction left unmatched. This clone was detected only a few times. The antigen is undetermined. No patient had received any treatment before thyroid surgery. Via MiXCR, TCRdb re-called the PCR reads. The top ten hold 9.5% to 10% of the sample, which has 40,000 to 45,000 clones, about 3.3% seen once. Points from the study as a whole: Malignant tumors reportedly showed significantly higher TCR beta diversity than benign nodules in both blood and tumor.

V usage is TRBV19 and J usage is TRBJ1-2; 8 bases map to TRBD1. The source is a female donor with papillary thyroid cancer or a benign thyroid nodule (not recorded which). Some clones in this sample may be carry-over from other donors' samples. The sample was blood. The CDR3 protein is CATQGAEGAIGYTF. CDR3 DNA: TGTGCCACGCAGGGGGCGGAGGGGGCTATTGGCTACACCTTC.